These T cell receptor beta chains were read from a single sample in a study of blood T cell repertoires in COVID-19. Assay: immunoSEQ multiplex PCR; the TCRdb copy retains only in-frame clones and omits some. In the table there are about 270,000 clones, approximately 86% of which are singletons. What was sequenced was peripheral blood. The receptors derive from a man aged 35-49 years with active or convalescent COVID-19. Both conserved end residues are trimmed from each CDR3. D genes are given only for firm matches. Clone size is not always given. Where it is, it says once, few, many or a class for expanded clones.

abundance: NA
v_gene: TRBV11-3
j_gene: TRBJ2-2
d_gene: TRBD1
CDR3aa: ASSLAPGGNTGELF

abundance: NA
v_gene: TRBV9
j_gene: TRBJ2-2
d_gene: TRBD2
CDR3aa: ASSAQLAGAGELF

abundance: NA
v_gene: TRBV3-1/TRBV3-2
j_gene: TRBJ1-5
d_gene: NA
CDR3aa: ASSRQGNQPQH

abundance: NA
v_gene: TRBV5-1
j_gene: TRBJ1-6
d_gene: NA
CDR3aa: ASSLRPGEGSPLH

abundance: NA
v_gene: TRBV3-1/TRBV3-2
j_gene: TRBJ1-2
d_gene: NA
CDR3aa: ASSHTGEANYGYT

abundance: NA
v_gene: TRBV30
j_gene: TRBJ1-1
d_gene: NA
CDR3aa: AWTTRGKQAF

abundance: NA
v_gene: TRBV5-4
j_gene: TRBJ1-1
d_gene: TRBD1
CDR3aa: ASSTWGQGRDTEAF

abundance: NA
v_gene: TRBV27
j_gene: TRBJ2-7
d_gene: TRBD1
CDR3aa: ASSDLGTGKNEQY

abundance: NA
v_gene: TRBV13
j_gene: TRBJ2-3
d_gene: NA
CDR3aa: ASSLYAGLSTDTQY

abundance: NA
v_gene: TRBV10-1
j_gene: TRBJ2-1
d_gene: TRBD2
CDR3aa: ASSESAGVDEQF

abundance: NA
v_gene: TRBV30
j_gene: TRBJ1-2
d_gene: TRBD1
CDR3aa: AWEDRETGYT

abundance: NA
v_gene: TRBV13
j_gene: TRBJ2-1
d_gene: NA
CDR3aa: ASNLYRGSPNEQF

abundance: NA
v_gene: TRBV3-1/TRBV3-2
j_gene: TRBJ2-5
d_gene: NA
CDR3aa: ASSLLTETNQETQY

abundance: NA
v_gene: TRBV10-3
j_gene: TRBJ2-4
d_gene: TRBD1
CDR3aa: AISESLHRGSHGDIQY

abundance: NA
v_gene: TRBV18
j_gene: TRBJ1-2
d_gene: NA
CDR3aa: ASSDSADYGYT

abundance: NA
v_gene: TRBV6-6
j_gene: TRBJ1-5
d_gene: NA
CDR3aa: ASHDHRGANQPQH

abundance: NA
v_gene: TRBV2
j_gene: TRBJ1-2
d_gene: TRBD1
CDR3aa: ASSEAPTGAHGYGYT

abundance: once
v_gene: TRBV4-1
j_gene: TRBJ2-2
d_gene: TRBD2
CDR3aa: ASERESATGELF

abundance: NA
v_gene: TRBV10-1
j_gene: TRBJ2-1
d_gene: TRBD2
CDR3aa: ASSEVAGGNEQF

abundance: few
v_gene: TRBV9
j_gene: TRBJ1-2
d_gene: NA
CDR3aa: ASSPRPTGANYGYT

abundance: NA
v_gene: TRBV5-4
j_gene: TRBJ2-7
d_gene: TRBD2
CDR3aa: ASSRRGGADEQY

abundance: NA
v_gene: TRBV2
j_gene: TRBJ1-2
d_gene: NA
CDR3aa: ASSETDPRFYGYT

abundance: NA
v_gene: TRBV9
j_gene: TRBJ2-7
d_gene: TRBD1
CDR3aa: ASSGGPTGAYEQY

abundance: NA
v_gene: TRBV27
j_gene: TRBJ2-1
d_gene: NA
CDR3aa: ASKVQRANNEQF

abundance: NA
v_gene: TRBV19
j_gene: TRBJ1-5
d_gene: NA
CDR3aa: ASGEAGRQPQH

abundance: NA
v_gene: TRBV15
j_gene: TRBJ1-4
d_gene: NA
CDR3aa: ATSRVGQGREKLF

abundance: NA
v_gene: TRBV3-1/TRBV3-2
j_gene: TRBJ2-6
d_gene: NA
CDR3aa: ASSQDSSGANVLT

abundance: NA
v_gene: TRBV2
j_gene: TRBJ1-1
d_gene: TRBD1
CDR3aa: AIPQGGPGNTEAF

abundance: NA
v_gene: TRBV7-2
j_gene: TRBJ1-4
d_gene: NA
CDR3aa: ASSLVRGSELF

abundance: few
v_gene: TRBV29-1
j_gene: TRBJ1-1
d_gene: TRBD1
CDR3aa: SARDRGNTEAF

abundance: NA
v_gene: TRBV5-1
j_gene: TRBJ1-2
d_gene: TRBD1
CDR3aa: ASSLAQGTNYGYT

abundance: NA
v_gene: TRBV27
j_gene: TRBJ1-2
d_gene: TRBD1
CDR3aa: ASRYRGVDGYT

abundance: NA
v_gene: TRBV2
j_gene: TRBJ2-7
d_gene: NA
CDR3aa: ASSDRGSYEQY

abundance: once
v_gene: TRBV19
j_gene: TRBJ1-1
d_gene: TRBD1
CDR3aa: ASSSYQGAQSEAF

abundance: NA
v_gene: TRBV2
j_gene: TRBJ1-5
d_gene: NA
CDR3aa: ASSAGRGTNQPQH

abundance: NA
v_gene: TRBV5-1
j_gene: TRBJ2-3
d_gene: TRBD2
CDR3aa: AKSGRYTDTQY

abundance: NA
v_gene: TRBV24-1
j_gene: TRBJ2-1
d_gene: TRBD1
CDR3aa: ATSDFSGQGLNEQF

abundance: NA
v_gene: TRBV5-4
j_gene: TRBJ1-4
d_gene: NA
CDR3aa: ASSLAGGDEKLF